Presented here are 17 T cell receptor beta chains from one specimen sequenced in a study of cytomegalovirus exposure and HLA in healthy donors (TCRdb year 2017). Libraries were built with the immunoSEQ multiplex PCR assay. This immuneACCESS table, as held by TCRdb, lists in-frame sequences with V and J called but not all clones. Of the missing ones, under half trace to an unresolved V gene in checked studies; the others have no known cause. The sample table lists over 130,000 clones, around 87% of them with a count of one. Of the sample, 7.5% to 9% is held by the ten largest clones. Source material: PBMCs. The receptors originated from a young man in good health and CMV-seropositive.

This clone was seen once. This chain connects TRBV7-9 to TRBJ1-1, with a possible D match to TRBD1 (6 bases). The CDR3 totals 13 residues. Germline CDR1 and CDR2: SEHNR and FQNEAQ (reference sequence). Trimming took off 7 bases at V and 6 bases at J, with 15 bases between the two ends. CDR3 region: CASTPDRIPEAFF. In nucleotides, the CDR3 is TGTGCCAGCACCCCAGACAGGATCCCTGAAGCTTTCTTT.

The rearrangement uses TRBV2 and TRBJ2-7, with 9 bases that match TRBD2. Per the germline V gene, CDR1 is SNHLY and CDR2 is FYNNEI. The CDR3 consists of 14 residues. Trimming cost V 3 bases and J 6 bases; bases outside gene matches: 6. CDR3 sequence reads: CASSDAGGPREQYF. CDR3 coding DNA: TGTGCCAGCAGTGATGCGGGAGGGCCGCGCGAGCAGTACTTC.

The chain combines TRBV5-1 with TRBJ1-1, with 8 nucleotides matching TRBD1. Germline CDR1 SGHRS, CDR2 YFSETQ. Unmatched junction bases numbered 2, after V lost 2 bases and J lost 5 bases. The CDR3 totals 13 residues. As DNA, the CDR3 is TGCGCCAGCAGCTTCGGGACAGGTACTGAAGCTTTCTTT. Amino acid sequence: CASSFGTGTEAFF.

The chain carries TRBV27 and TRBJ2-7; 8 nucleotides match TRBD2. Germline CDR1 is MNHEY and CDR2 is SMNVEV (reference sequence). V was pared by 9 bases and J by 2 bases, with 9 bases of the junction left unmatched. This CDR3 contains 14 residues. The DNA of the CDR3 is TGTGCCAGTGCCTCGGGGGGGCTTCCCTACGAGCAGTACTTC. Translating it yields CASASGGLPYEQYF.

The V and J genes are TRBV27 and TRBJ2-5; TRBD2 agrees at 9 bases. The CDR3 runs 16 residues. The trim removed 1 base at V and 3 bases at J, leaving 6 bases unmatched. The V gene's germline CDR1 is MNHEY and CDR2 SMNVEV (reference sequence). This chain's CDR3 is CASSLYGGRAEETQYF. As DNA, the CDR3 is TGTGCCAGCAGTTTATATGGCGGGAGGGCCGAAGAGACCCAGTACTTC.

The CDR3 is CASSFGTRGHEQYF. The CDR3 coding sequence is TGTGCCAGCAGCTTCGGGACTAGAGGCCACGAGCAGTACTTC. The chain is built from TRBV5-6 and TRBJ2-7; TRBD2 aligns across 8 bases. Looked up from germline, CDR1 is SGHDT and CDR2 is YYEEEE. The V gene end was trimmed by 2 bases and the J gene end by 5 bases; junction bases not matched to a gene: 6. This CDR3 spans 14 amino acids. The full variable domain, with the rest looked up from reference TRBV5-6 and TRBJ2-7, is DAGVTQSPTHLIKTRGQQVTLRCSPKSGHDTVSWYQQALGQGPQFIFQYYEEEERQRGNFPDRFSGHQFPNYSSELNVNALLLGDSALYLCASSFGTRGHEQYFGPGTRLTVT.

The V and J genes are TRBV30 and TRBJ1-2; possibly TRBD1 for D (6 bases). Looked up from germline, CDR1 is GTSNPN and CDR2 is SVGIG (reference sequence). The CDR3 consists of 12 residues. Trimming took 1 base from V and 6 from J, leaving 9 bases between them. The CDR3 nucleotides read TGTGCCTGGAGTGAAGGGGGTCATGGCTACACCTTC. It yields the protein CAWSEGGHGYTF.

This chain joins TRBV7-9 and TRBJ2-2; 10 nucleotides align to TRBD1. The J segment lost 4 bases and the V segment lost 5 bases, leaving 4 bases of the junction unmatched. CDR1 SEHNR and CDR2 FQNEAQ come from the germline V gene (reference sequence). CDR3 length equals 15 residues. CDR3 bases: TGTGCCAGCAGCATTAGGACAGGGGGCACCGGGGAGCTGTTTTTT. Residues: CASSIRTGGTGELFF.

The rearrangement joins TRBV7-8 to TRBJ2-5; 11 bases agree with TRBD2. Germline CDR1 and CDR2: SGHVS and FQNEAQ. The CDR3 has 20 amino acids. J lost 2 bases, V lost 0 bases, and 14 bases had no gene match. The CDR3 nucleotides read TGTGCCAGCAGCTTAGCGCGGAAGAGTAGCGGGGGGGCAGGTCAAGAGACCCAGTACTTC. As protein: CASSLARKSSGGAGQETQYF.

The sample holds one count of this clone. The CDR3 protein is CASSPQGIGMNTEAFF. The CDR3, as DNA: TGTGCCAGCAGCCCCCAGGGGATTGGGATGAACACTGAAGCTTTCTTT. The chain couples TRBV7-8 to TRBJ1-1, with D perhaps matching TRBD1 (6 bases). The CDR3 runs to 16 residues. V was cut by 5 bases and J by 0 bases, with 16 bases left in between. CDR1 is SGHVS and CDR2 is FQNEAQ in the germline V gene.

The chain is built from TRBV2 and TRBJ2-7, with 7 positions matching TRBD2. V was pared by 3 bases and J by 3 bases, with 5 bases of the junction left unmatched. Looked up from germline, CDR1 is SNHLY and CDR2 is FYNNEI. CDR3 length equals 14 residues. The CDR3 DNA sequence: TGTGCCAGCAGTGATAAATCGGGGGGCTACGAGCAGTACTTC. It codes for CASSDKSGGYEQYF.

The rearrangement links TRBV5-8 to TRBJ1-6; D may be TRBD1 (6 bases). Between the trimmed V and J ends, which lost 6 bases and 5 bases, there was a span of 15 bases. The CDR3 totals 15 residues. The germline V gene has CDR1 SGHTS and CDR2 YDEGEE. CDR3 DNA sequence: TGTGCCAGCAACTTCTGGACAGAAGATAATTCACCCCTCCACTTT. This gives the protein CASNFWTEDNSPLHF.

This chain links TRBV9 with TRBJ2-5; D gene uncertain. V was shortened by 4 bases and J by 3 bases, with 13 bases between the two germline ends. CDR1 and CDR2 from the germline V gene are SGDLS and YYNGEE. The CDR3 has 14 residues. CDR3 DNA: TGTGCCAGCAGCCCAGAGGATTGGAAAGAGACCCAGTACTTC. Translation gives CASSPEDWKETQYF.

In nucleotides, the CDR3 is TGTGCCATCAGTGATATGGGACAGGGGGTGATAGATACGCAGTATTTT. Translated, it gives CAISDMGQGVIDTQYF. The V and J genes are TRBV10-3 and TRBJ2-3, with 11 bases matching TRBD1. After removal of 3 bases from V and 5 bases from J, the junction contained 7 bases not matched to a gene. Germline V gene data show CDR1 as ENHRY and CDR2 as SYGVKD. CDR3 length: 16 amino acids.

This rearrangement joins TRBV19 to TRBJ2-1, with 7 bases identical to TRBD2. The length of the CDR3 is 17 residues. V lost 3 bases, J lost 0 bases, and 8 bases stayed unmatched. Germline V gene data show CDR1 as LNHDA and CDR2 as SQIVND (reference sequence). In DNA form, the CDR3 reads TGTGCCAGTAGTATGGGCCTTGGCGGGAGCTCCTACAATGAGCAGTTCTTC. This encodes CASSMGLGGSSYNEQFF.

The rearrangement joins TRBV6-4 to TRBJ1-2; TRBD1 might be the D (5 bases). Germline CDR1 reads MRHNA; CDR2 reads SNTAGT. Trimming took off 2 bases at V and 7 bases at J, with 17 bases between the two ends. This CDR3 spans 15 amino acids. CDR3 in amino acids: CASSDDITGWSGYTF. As DNA, the CDR3 is TGTGCCAGCAGTGACGATATCACAGGCTGGAGTGGCTACACCTTC.

J is TRBJ2-3 and V is TRBV12-1; TRBD2, the table's D call, was not compared with the DNA. TRBV12-1 is listed as a pseudogene. This CDR3 is built from 18 residues. CDR3 sequence (DNA): TGTGCCAGCAGCTTTGATCTAGCGGGGGCCCCCCTCGGGGATACGCAGTATTTT. Translating gives CASSFDLAGAPLGDTQYF.